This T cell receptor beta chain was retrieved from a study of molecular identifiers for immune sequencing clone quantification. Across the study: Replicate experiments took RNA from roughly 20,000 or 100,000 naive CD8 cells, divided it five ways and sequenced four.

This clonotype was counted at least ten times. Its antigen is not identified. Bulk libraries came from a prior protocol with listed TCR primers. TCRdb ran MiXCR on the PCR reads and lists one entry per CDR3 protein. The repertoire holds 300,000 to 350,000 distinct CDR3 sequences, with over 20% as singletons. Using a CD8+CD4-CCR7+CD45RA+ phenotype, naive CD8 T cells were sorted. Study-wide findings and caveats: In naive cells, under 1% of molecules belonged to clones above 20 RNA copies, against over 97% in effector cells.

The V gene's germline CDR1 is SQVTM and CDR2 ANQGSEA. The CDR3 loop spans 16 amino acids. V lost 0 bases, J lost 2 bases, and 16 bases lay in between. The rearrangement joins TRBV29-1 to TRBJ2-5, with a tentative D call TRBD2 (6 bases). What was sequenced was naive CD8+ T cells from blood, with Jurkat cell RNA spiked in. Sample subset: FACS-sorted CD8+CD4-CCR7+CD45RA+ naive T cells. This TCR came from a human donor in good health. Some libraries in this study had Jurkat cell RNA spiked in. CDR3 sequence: CSVEDWASATQETQYF. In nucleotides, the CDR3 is TGCAGCGTTGAAGATTGGGCTAGCGCGACACAAGAGACCCAGTACTTC. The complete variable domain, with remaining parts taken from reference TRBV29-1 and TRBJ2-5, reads SAVISQKPSRDICQRGTSLTIQCQVDSQVTMMFWYRQQPGQSLTLIATANQGSEATYESGFVIDKFPISRPNLTFSTLTVSNMSPEDSSIYLCSVEDWASATQETQYFGPGTRLLVL.